This TCR beta chain came from a study of lymphopenia after photon versus proton radiotherapy. The method was immunoSEQ multiplex PCR; TCRdb's version includes in-frame clones alone and lacks a portion of them. The data show some 15,000 clones, roughly nine tenths seen once. Details on this clone: Its matching antigen is unknown.

The ends lost 4 bases at V and 7 bases at J; junction bases unmatched: 7. The germline V gene encodes CDR1 SGHKS and CDR2 YYEKEE (reference sequence). The CDR3 runs to 15 residues. Notes on the study in general: In patients who died, overall survival fell as post-nadir TCR diversity dropped more. Proton therapy kept repertoires fairly stable, unlike photons, which gained effector/memory cells. Authors raise, but do not show, better survival with proton therapy. After lymphocyte nadir, photon-treated repertoires showed oligoclonal expansion, especially CD8+ Temra.

Source: peripheral blood, taken from a patient treated with proton-based radiotherapy. The sequence was collected from a woman in her sixties or seventies with cholangiocarcinoma. Some clones in this sample may be carry-over from other donors' samples. V gene TRBV5-5 combines with J gene TRBJ2-2, with 10 bases that match TRBD1. Here the CDR3 DNA reads TGTGCCAGCAGCAGGCGGACAGGGGGGGACGGGGAGCTGTTTTTT. This gives the protein CASSRRTGGDGELFF.